This TCR beta chain was sequenced for a study of cytomegalovirus exposure and HLA in healthy donors. TCRdb keeps only in-frame clones here, not all; method: immunoSEQ multiplex PCR. The profile shows approximately 200,000 clones, around four fifths of them singletons. These donors were members of the approximately 110-subject validation cohort, a group separate from the roughly 670-subject first cohort. Trimming removed 7 bases from V and 1 base from J, with 7 bases in between. The germline V gene has CDR1 SNHLY and CDR2 FYNNEI. The CDR3 runs to 13 residues. This receptor was taken from a young man in good health and CMV-seropositive. Sequencing was carried out using PBMCs. The chain carries TRBV2 and TRBJ2-2; D not resolved. In nucleotides, the CDR3 is TGTGCCAGCACTCGAGGGAACACCGGGGAGCTGTTTTTT. It encodes CASTRGNTGELFF.